The sample holds many counts of the clone carrying this T cell receptor (beta chain). Its antigen remains unidentified. The data were obtained in a study of blood T cells in healthy people across ages. Notes on the study in general: Per-million-T-cell TCR beta diversity fell roughly linearly with age. Possibly confounding the expanded clonotype changes was the fact that donor CMV status was unknown.

PCR was performed a second time for about 7 to 11 cycles using a sample-barcoded 5' primer and a J-beta primer mix. TCRdb processed the 5' RACE reads anew with MiXCR; each CDR3 protein has one entry. The repertoire consists of 1.5 million to 2 million distinct CDR3 sequences, with 28% occurring once and the leading ten covering 7% to 9%. Trimming removed 2 bases from V and 5 bases from J, with 15 bases in between. This CDR3 has 15 residues. Material: blood. The clonotype was recovered from a woman aged 30 to 39 in good health. This chain connects TRBV12-3 or TRBV12-4 to TRBJ2-5, with D perhaps matching TRBD2 (5 bases). The CDR3 spells CASSLRGGPRETQYF. The CDR3 nucleotides are TGTGCCAGCAGTTTAAGAGGAGGACCGCGGGAGACCCAGTACTTC.